The clone carrying this T cell receptor beta chain was recorded a few times. Its antigen is not identified. These data are taken from a study of vaccination and CD4 T cells after COVID-19. At the level of the study: The convalescents were made up of six males and four females, two of whom were Hispanic. Ranging from 14 to 241, the interval between dose two and post-vaccine sampling had a median of approximately 70 days. Study-level findings and limits: Convalescent patients studied were relatively few, and early post-infection timepoints were absent.

The CDR3 sequence is 16 residues long. Noted treatment: approximately nine-day PBMC culture with coronavirus spike peptide pools or control peptides (ViraFEST assay). Researchers used the Oncomine TCR Beta short-read assay to sequence DNA from cultured CD4+ T cells. In TCRdb, the PCR reads were re-called with MiXCR into one record per CDR3 protein. This repertoire shows 4,100 or so distinct CDR3 sequences, about 48% found once; its top ten account for 40% to 45%. This clonotype originated in a human donor who had recovered from COVID-19. The chain carries TRBV21-1 and TRBJ2-7; TRBD1, the table's D call, lacks a check against the DNA. TRBV21-1 is flagged as a pseudogene. The sequenced material came from CD4+ T cells from blood, cultured in vitro. CDR3 protein: CASSKLGTGGSGEQYF. The CDR3 nucleotides read TGTGCCAGCAGCAAGTTGGGGACAGGGGGAAGCGGGGAGCAGTACTTC.